The sequence of this T cell receptor (beta chain) was determined in a study of beta chain features in type 1 diabetes. Broader study findings: Shorter TCRB CDR3s, moderately but significantly so, were found in Type 1 diabetes patients in all four CD4+ subsets. Highly expressing activated T cells could be over-counted with a cDNA template. The study found that naive, central memory and Treg TCRB repertoires appeared more similar in patients than in healthy donors.

V trimming: 1 base; J trimming: 6 bases; junction bases outside the gene matches: 1. CDR1 and CDR2 (germline): SGHTA, FQGNSA. The CDR3 covers 14 residues. The study reverse transcribed the entire isolated RNA, so it sequenced expressed TCRB transcripts. Some clones are missing from TCRdb's copy, which holds only in-frame ones; the method was immunoSEQ multiplex PCR. Of 150,000 to 200,000 clones in the sample, roughly 8% were seen once. This clone has only a few counts. Its antigen is unknown. CD4+ naive, central memory, regulatory and stem cell-like memory cells were sorted via CD45RO/CCR7/CD25/CD127/CD95/CD27. Each of the sorted populations had a purity greater than 98%.

This clonotype was sampled from a woman under 30 with type 1 diabetes. V usage is TRBV7-2 and J usage is TRBJ1-5, with 9 bases aligning to TRBD1. The sequencing sample was made of central memory CD4+ T cells from blood. The CDR3: CASSLGDRAQPQHF. The DNA for the CDR3 is TGTGCCAGCAGCTTAGGGGACAGGGCTCAGCCCCAGCATTTT. The full variable domain, with the rest looked up from reference TRBV7-2 and TRBJ1-5, is GAGVSQSPSNKVTEKGKDVELRCDPISGHTALYWYRQSLGQGLEFLIYFQGNSAPDKSGLPSDRFSAERTGGSVSTLTIQRTQQEDSAVYLCASSLGDRAQPQHFGDGTRLSIL.